Each of the 23 T cell receptor beta chains below was sequenced from the same sample in a study of patients and donors after allogeneic stem cell transplantation. TCRdb fed the RT-PCR reads into MiXCR, producing one record per CDR3 protein. The top ten hold roughly 6% of the sample, which has 800,000 to 1,000,000 distinct CDR3 sequences, approximately 19% seen once. Sequenced: blood, either unsorted or a sorted T cell fraction (not recorded which). The receptor set was obtained from a human donor who was either an allogeneic HSCT recipient or a stem cell or donor lymphocyte infusion donor (not recorded which). It is not recorded whose cells these are; they may come from a transplant donor.

This rearrangement joins TRBV20-1 to TRBJ2-7; TRBD2 matches at 7 bases. Germline CDR1 and CDR2: DFQATT and SNEGSKA (reference sequence). V was pared by 6 bases and J by 2 bases, with 7 bases of the junction left unmatched. The CDR3 extends over 13 amino acids. In nucleotides, the CDR3 is TGCAGTGCCCAGGGAGGGGAAGCCTACGAGCAGTACTTC. Encoded protein: CSAQGGEAYEQYF.

This clonotype was recorded a few times. V gene TRBV5-1 combines with J gene TRBJ2-3, with D possibly TRBD2 on 6 matching bases. V lost 3 bases, J lost 6 bases, and 11 bases lay in between. The CDR3 sequence is 13 residues long. Germline assignment: CDR1 SGHRS and CDR2 YFSETQ. This CDR3 is CASSSSSGDTQYF. The DNA of the CDR3 is TGCGCCAGCAGCTCGTCAAGCGGGGATACGCAGTATTTT.

This clonotype appeared a few times. The chain recombines TRBV5-8 with TRBJ1-1; D is perhaps TRBD1 (5 bases). Trimming left V 4 bases short and J 10 bases short, with 14 bases between. CDR3 size: 12 residues. Germline CDR1 reads SGHTS; CDR2 reads YDEGEE. The CDR3 sequence: CASSPRGGTAFF. The CDR3 DNA reads TGTGCCAGCAGCCCCCGGGGAGGGACAGCTTTCTTT.

Only a few counts were recorded for this clonotype. The chain has TRBV7-3 and TRBJ2-3; D is possibly TRBD1 (5 bases). The V end was cut by 5 bases, the J end by 8 bases, with 11 bases between. The V gene's germline CDR1 is SGHTA and CDR2 FQGTGA. This CDR3 region has 12 residues. The DNA for the CDR3 is TGTGCCAGCAGCCCCAGGGTTGGTACGCAGTATTTT. It is translated as CASSPRVGTQYF.

This clonotype was detected a few times. The rearrangement joins TRBV9 to TRBJ1-1, with no clear D. V gave up 2 bases and J gave up 3 bases, with 8 bases separating them. Germline CDR1 and CDR2: SGDLS and YYNGEE. CDR3 size: 13 residues. For the CDR3, the DNA is TGTGCCAGCAGCGTCAATCGGCACACTGAAGCTTTCTTT. As protein: CASSVNRHTEAFF.

This clonotype has a handful of counts. V is TRBV6-1 and J is TRBJ1-6, with D possibly being TRBD1 (5 bases). V gave up 4 bases and J gave up 7 bases, with 14 bases separating them. The CDR3 consists of 15 residues. Germline CDR1 reads MNHNS; CDR2 reads SASEGT. The CDR3 protein is CASSVGGGGNSPLHF. The CDR3 region has the DNA TGTGCCAGCAGTGTTGGTGGGGGAGGAAATTCACCCCTCCACTTT.

This sequence joins TRBV10-3 and TRBJ2-2; D remains unclear. CDR1 is ENHRY, CDR2 SYGVKD, per germline. Trimming cost V 6 bases and J 5 bases, with 10 bases left between them. The CDR3 is made up of 13 amino acids. The CDR3 DNA is TGTGCCATCAGGGAGCCGTTAACCGGGGAGCTGTTTTTT. It specifies CAIREPLTGELFF.

In this sample, this clonotype turned up a few times. J is TRBJ1-4 and V is TRBV20-1, with 9 bases that match TRBD1. The CDR3 spans 14 residues. Germline-derived CDR1 and CDR2 are DFQATT and SNEGSKA (reference sequence). The V segment lost 6 bases and the J segment 8 bases; nucleotides outside the gene matches: 10. In DNA form, the CDR3 reads TGCAGTGCGACAGGCAGGACAGGGGTCGAAAAACTGTTTTTT. Amino acid sequence: CSATGRTGVEKLFF.

The chain combines TRBV11-2 with TRBJ1-2; 7 bases are shared with TRBD1. Germline V CDR1 and CDR2: SGHAT, FQNNGV. The J segment lost 8 bases and the V segment lost 7 bases, leaving 7 bases of the junction unmatched. This CDR3 has 12 amino acids. The CDR3 loop reads CASNDRAIGYTF. CDR3 nucleotides: TGTGCCAGCAACGACAGGGCTATCGGCTACACCTTC.

This clonotype was detected only once. The chain is built from TRBV7-2 and TRBJ2-2; a weak D match, TRBD2 (5 bases). Germline CDR1 SGHTA, CDR2 FQGNSA. Deletions cut 2 bases from V and 4 bases from J, with 8 bases between. The CDR3 has 14 residues. The CDR3 loop reads CASSLSSATGELFF. CDR3 coding DNA: TGTGCCAGCAGCTTAAGTAGCGCCACCGGGGAGCTGTTTTTT.

This clonotype appeared a few times. V usage is TRBV27 and J usage is TRBJ2-7; D is ambiguous. CDR1 MNHEY and CDR2 SMNVEV come from the germline V gene (reference sequence). The V end was cut by 3 bases, the J end by 0 bases, with 12 bases between. The CDR3 length is 15 residues. CDR3 coding DNA: TGTGCCAGCAGTTTCGCCGTAGATCGCTCCTACGAGCAGTACTTC. This codes for CASSFAVDRSYEQYF.

The chain employs TRBV9 and TRBJ1-2; D is perhaps TRBD1 (5 bases). The V gene lost 4 bases and the J gene lost 7 bases, with 26 bases spanning the gap. Per the germline V gene, CDR1 is SGDLS and CDR2 is YYNGEE. The CDR3 covers 17 residues. CDR3 sequence reads: CASSSQSAGYIGSGYTF. In DNA, the CDR3 is TGTGCCAGCAGCTCCCAATCCGCAGGGTACATCGGCTCTGGCTACACCTTC. Complete variable domain (other parts from reference TRBV9 and TRBJ1-2): DSGVTQTPKHLITATGQRVTLRCSPRSGDLSVYWYQQSLDQGLQFLIQYYNGEERAKGNILERFSAQQFPDLHSELNLSSLELGDSALYFCASSSQSAGYIGSGYTFGSGTRLTVV.

The sample holds many counts of this clonotype. The chain links TRBV12-3 or TRBV12-4 to TRBJ1-2; D is perhaps TRBD1 (6 bases). V lost 1 base and J 8 bases, leaving 8 bases between the germline ends. CDR3 length equals 12 residues. CDR3 protein: CASSLGQGGYTF. For the CDR3, the DNA is TGTGCCAGCAGTTTAGGGCAGGGGGGCTACACCTTC.

In this sample, this clonotype turned up a few times. The chain recombines TRBV4-3 with TRBJ2-7; 10 bases line up with TRBD1. The CDR3 is 18 residues long. Germline V gene data show CDR1 as LGHNA and CDR2 as YSLEER. V gave up 0 bases and J gave up 1 base; unmatched junction bases: 9. The DNA of the CDR3 is TGCGCCAGCAGCCAAGATCGGGTAGGACAGGGGGGTTCCTACGAGCAGTACTTC. Translated: CASSQDRVGQGGSYEQYF.

The table lists this clonotype with many counts. This chain uses TRBV9 with TRBJ1-1; D not resolved. Per germline, CDR1 SGDLS and CDR2 YYNGEE. The CDR3 sequence is 14 residues long. Trimming shortened V by 3 bases and J by 0 bases, and 9 bases separated the two germline ends. CDR3 sequence reads: CASSGGRLNTEAFF. The CDR3 DNA reads TGTGCCAGCAGCGGTGGCAGGCTGAACACTGAAGCTTTCTTT.

In its sample, this clonotype was seen a few times. The V and J genes are TRBV12-3 or TRBV12-4 and TRBJ2-5; possible D gene TRBD1, 5 bases. This CDR3 comprises 14 residues. The V end was cut by 0 bases, the J end by 7 bases, with 12 bases between. CDR3 DNA sequence: TGTGCCAGCAGTTTAGCGTCCCAGGGCGGGACCCAGTACTTC. Translation gives CASSLASQGGTQYF.

This clonotype was seen repeatedly, ten times or more. The chain links TRBV12-3 or TRBV12-4 to TRBJ2-3; 12 bases align to TRBD2. With 1 base clipped from V and 4 bases from J, the junction kept 6 bases outside the gene matches. The CDR3 consists of 17 residues. This CDR3 is CASSLGVLAGGPDTQYF. The CDR3 coding sequence is TGTGCCAGCAGTTTAGGGGTACTAGCGGGAGGCCCAGATACGCAGTATTTT.

Ten or more counts support this clonotype. Here the CDR3 reads CASSYLTGPVGNTEAFF. The CDR3 DNA reads TGTGCCAGCAGCTACTTGACAGGGCCGGTGGGGAACACTGAAGCTTTCTTT. V and J are TRBV12-3 or TRBV12-4 and TRBJ1-1, with 7 bases matching TRBD1. Trimming took 6 bases from V and 1 from J; bases not matched to a gene: 14. The CDR3 totals 17 residues.

In this sample, this clonotype turned up a few times. In DNA form, the CDR3 reads TGTGCCAGCAGTTCCTACACCCCAGGGTACGGTGAAGCTTTCTTT. Translating it yields CASSSYTPGYGEAFF. The chain links TRBV12-3 or TRBV12-4 to TRBJ1-1; the D gene is possibly TRBD1 (5 bases). The CDR3 sequence is 15 residues long. V lost 4 bases, J lost 7 bases, and 19 bases lay in between.

This clonotype was seen more than once but under ten times. The rearrangement links TRBV20-1 to TRBJ2-7, with 7 bases lining up with TRBD1. V trimming: 0 bases; J trimming: 4 bases; junction bases outside the gene matches: 9. Germline V lookup: CDR1 DFQATT, CDR2 SNEGSKA (reference sequence). The CDR3 consists of 15 residues. The CDR3 region has the DNA TGCAGTGCTAGAGACGGAGGCAGGGGGTATTACGAGCAGTACTTC. Protein: CSARDGGRGYYEQYF.

This clonotype showed up many times. The chain couples TRBV12-3 or TRBV12-4 to TRBJ2-7; D possibly corresponds to TRBD1 (6 bases). Trimming shortened V by 5 bases and J by 6 bases, and 11 bases separated the two germline ends. The CDR3 runs 12 residues. CDR3 DNA sequence: TGTGCCAGCAGTAACAGGGTTGGCGAGCAGTACTTC. It translates to CASSNRVGEQYF.

This clonotype was seen a few times. The CDR3 bases are TGTGCCAGCAGCTTGGCCGGCTCATCCCCCAATCAGCCCCAGCATTTT. It codes for CASSLAGSSPNQPQHF. This rearrangement joins TRBV5-6 to TRBJ1-5; no firm D call. Germline V gives CDR1 SGHDT, CDR2 YYEEEE. There are 16 residues in the CDR3. Trimming cost V 0 bases and J 3 bases, with 13 bases left between them.

This clonotype has a single count. The chain is built from TRBV11-2 and TRBJ2-2, with 9 bases fitting TRBD2. The CDR3 spans 15 residues. Germline trimming cut 5 bases from V and 6 bases from J; bases unmatched to any gene: 7. CDR1 is SGHAT and CDR2 is FQNNGV in the germline V gene. This CDR3 reads CASSAIAGVAGELFF. In DNA form, the CDR3 reads TGTGCCAGCAGCGCTATAGCGGGAGTCGCCGGGGAGCTGTTTTTT.